The rows below give T cell receptor beta chains drawn from one sample of a study of Ad26.COV2.S vaccination and SARS-CoV-2 variants. TCRdb's table, derived via immunoSEQ multiplex PCR, lists solely in-frame clones and lacks some. This sample carries a few hundred thousand clones, around 87% of them seen once, and the ten largest clones take 3.6%. The starting material was peripheral blood, obtained in a trial of Ad26.COV2.S vaccine versus placebo. The receptors were sampled from a person between 18 and 59 years old who received the Ad26.COV2.S COVID-19 vaccine or a placebo. Each CDR3 is given with its conserved first and last residue. The D gene is left open where the match is weak.

>-|TRBV30|TRBJ2-4
CAWGSLAKNIQYF
TGTGCCTGGGGATCCTTAGCCAAAAACATTCAGTACTTC
>TRBD1|TRBV11-3|TRBJ2-7
CASSPGTGDYWEQYF
TGTGCCAGCAGCCCCGGGACAGGGGATTACTGGGAGCAGTACTTC
>-|TRBV28|TRBJ1-1
CASSPPGLQGEAFF
TGTGCCAGCAGTCCCCCGGGTCTCCAGGGAGAAGCTTTCTTT
>TRBD1|TRBV6-2/TRBV6-3|TRBJ2-7
CASSYDRGTGMYEQYF
TGTGCCAGCAGTTACGATCGAGGGACAGGGATGTACGAGCAGTACTTC
>TRBD2|TRBV2|TRBJ2-1
CASSGTSGGTSYNEQFF
TGTGCCAGCAGTGGGACTAGCGGGGGGACCTCCTACAATGAGCAGTTCTTC
>TRBD2|TRBV6-2/TRBV6-3|TRBJ2-2
CASSIPGLAGGPTGELFF
TGTGCCAGCAGCATACCGGGACTAGCGGGGGGGCCAACCGGGGAGCTGTTTTTT
>-|TRBV12-5|TRBJ2-2
CASGLVLGTYTGELFF
TGTGCTAGTGGTTTGGTACTTGGAACCTACACCGGGGAGCTGTTTTTT
>-|TRBV12-3/TRBV12-4|TRBJ2-3
CASSSTDTQYF
TGTGCCAGCAGTAGCACAGATACGCAGTATTTT
>-|TRBV20-1|TRBJ2-5
CSARPVETQYF
TGCAGTGCTAGACCGGTGGAGACCCAGTACTTC
>TRBD2|TRBV5-8|TRBJ2-1
CASSRLALAGDNEQFF
TGTGCCAGCAGCCGCCTGGCGCTAGCGGGGGATAATGAGCAGTTCTTC
>-|TRBV5-8|TRBJ1-5
CASSYDLGVQPQHF
TGTGCCAGCAGTTACGACCTGGGGGTCCAGCCCCAGCATTTT
>TRBD1|TRBV11-1|TRBJ1-1
CASSPGQGHTEAFF
TGTGCCAGCAGCCCGGGACAGGGGCACACTGAAGCTTTCTTT
>TRBD1|TRBV5-4|TRBJ2-7
CASSLVSGQGPFYEQYF
TGTGCCAGCAGCTTGGTCTCAGGACAGGGGCCCTTCTACGAGCAGTACTTC